One sample yielded the 18 T cell receptor beta chains listed below, sequenced in a study of T cell repertoires in cytomegalovirus infection. The antigens these receptors bind are not known. MiXCR, run by TCRdb on the reads, gives a single entry per CDR3 protein. The sample has nearly 700,000 distinct CDR3 sequences, 30% to 35% seen once; the top ten hold 18%. The material was cultured PBMCs, obtained from culture after CMV antigen stimulation. The origin of the receptors is a human donor in good health (CMV status not recorded). Some clones in this sample may be carry-over from other donors' samples.

The V call is TRBV7-9, the J call TRBJ2-3; 7 nucleotides line up with TRBD2. The CDR3 is 16 residues long. V was clipped by 3 bases and J by 3 bases; unmatched bases: 9. Germline V lookup: CDR1 SEHNR, CDR2 FQNEAQ (reference sequence). The CDR3 nucleotides are TGTGCCAGCAGCTTCCCACGAGGCGGGAGTACAGATACGCAGTATTTT. This translates into CASSFPRGGSTDTQYF.

The chain links TRBV7-6 to TRBJ1-4; 8 nucleotides line up with TRBD1. From germline, CDR1 is SGHVS and CDR2 FNYEAQ. This CDR3 has 13 amino acids. V gave up 11 bases and J gave up 4 bases; unmatched junction bases: 6. The CDR3, as DNA: TGTGCCGGAGCAGGGGGCTATAATGAAAAACTGTTTTTT. It encodes CAGAGGYNEKLFF.

The chain joins TRBV18 to TRBJ2-7; 10 bases line up with TRBD2. Losses at the gene ends were 3 bases for V and 4 bases for J; bases not matched to a gene: 3. This CDR3 comprises 14 residues. Germline lookup yields CDR1 KGHSH and CDR2 LQKENI. This CDR3 reads CASSPVAGGYEQYF. The CDR3 DNA is TGTGCCAGCTCACCTGTAGCGGGAGGATACGAGCAGTACTTC. The full variable domain, rest sourced from reference TRBV18 and TRBJ2-7, is NAGVMQNPRHLVRRRGQEARLRCSPMKGHSHVYWYRQLPEEGLKFMVYLQKENIIDESGMPKERFSAEFPKEGPSILRIQQVVRGDSAAYFCASSPVAGGYEQYFGPGTRLTVT.

This clonotype was counted a few times. V gene TRBV6-2 or TRBV6-3 combines with J gene TRBJ2-1, with TRBD2 identical over 7 bases. The CDR3 totals 21 residues. Unmatched junction bases numbered 18, after V lost 1 base and J lost 0 bases. The germline CDR1 and CDR2 sequences are MNHEY and SVGEGT. In DNA, the CDR3 is TGTGCCAGCAGTTACTTTCATACTAGCGCGATTAGAGAGGGCTCCTACAATGAGCAGTTCTTC. Translating it yields CASSYFHTSAIREGSYNEQFF.

This clonotype was seen a few times. The chain joins TRBV12-5 to TRBJ2-1; a weak D match, TRBD2 (5 bases). V was pared by 4 bases and J by 0 bases, with 10 bases between. The CDR3 is made up of 15 amino acids. CDR1 and CDR2 from the germline V gene are LGHNT and FRNRAP. The CDR3 is CASGSGIRSYNEQFF. The CDR3, as DNA: TGTGCTAGTGGTTCGGGGATTCGCTCCTACAATGAGCAGTTCTTC.

The chain carries TRBV7-2 and TRBJ2-2; tentative D call: TRBD1 (6 bases). Trimming pared 5 bases from V and 9 bases from J, leaving 16 bases between. This CDR3 contains 14 residues. Germline lookup yields CDR1 SGHTA and CDR2 FQGNSA. The CDR3 DNA is TGTGCCAGCAGCAGGGACAAGGGCTCCCGGGAGCTGTTTTTT. Its translation is CASSRDKGSRELFF.

The chain links TRBV2 to TRBJ2-1; 9 bases map to TRBD2. With 9 bases clipped from V and 4 bases from J, the junction kept 4 bases outside the gene matches. The CDR3 extends over 13 amino acids. The germline V gene has CDR1 SNHLY and CDR2 FYNNEI. The DNA for the CDR3 is TGTGCCAGATCGGGACTAGCTTACAATGAGCAGTTCTTC. Translation: CARSGLAYNEQFF. Full variable domain (remainder filled in from reference TRBV2 and TRBJ2-1): EPEVTQTPSHQVTQMGQEVILRCVPISNHLYFYWYRQILGQKVEFLVSFYNNEISEKSEIFDDQFSVERPDGSNFTLKIRSTKLEDSAMYFCARSGLAYNEQFFGPGTRLTVL.

This chain connects TRBV2 to TRBJ1-2; 8 bases are shared with TRBD1. CDR3 length equals 13 residues. Germline CDR1 SNHLY, CDR2 FYNNEI. The V and J ends lost 2 bases and 8 bases, in that order; junction bases with no gene match: 4. CDR3 nucleotide sequence: TGTGCCAGCAGTGAACCGGACAGGGAAGGCTACACCTTC. It is translated as CASSEPDREGYTF.

As concerns this clonotype: This could be a read error, since a much larger clone is one nucleotide away. The chain carries TRBV27 and TRBJ1-4; unclear D gene. The germline V and J ends were trimmed by 4 bases and 4 bases, with 4 bases remaining between them. This CDR3 region has 12 residues. Looked up from germline, CDR1 is MNHEY and CDR2 is SMNVEV (reference sequence). The CDR3 reads CASSSRNEKLFF. As DNA, the CDR3 is TGTGCCAGCAGTTCCCGTAATGAAAAACTGTTTTTT.

The J gene is TRBJ2-1, the V gene TRBV7-2, with 9 bases fitting TRBD2. V gave up 5 bases and J gave up 5 bases; unmatched junction bases: 7. The CDR3 spans 15 residues. Per the germline V gene, CDR1 is SGHTA and CDR2 is FQGNSA. In DNA, the CDR3 is TGTGCCAGCAGCCGCGGGGGGGCCGGGGACAATGAGCAGTTCTTC. Translation gives CASSRGGAGDNEQFF. Drawing the rest from reference TRBV7-2 and TRBJ2-1, the complete variable domain is GAGVSQSPSNKVTEKGKDVELRCDPISGHTALYWYRQSLGQGLEFLIYFQGNSAPDKSGLPSDRFSAERTGGSVSTLTIQRTQQEDSAVYLCASSRGGAGDNEQFFGPGTRLTVL.

The rearrangement joins TRBV2 to TRBJ2-2; tentative D call: TRBD1 (6 bases). The V gene lost 6 bases and the J gene lost 3 bases, with 23 bases spanning the gap. The germline V gene has CDR1 SNHLY and CDR2 FYNNEI. The CDR3 is made up of 18 amino acids. The CDR3 bases are TGTGCCAGCAGCGAGGGGGAAGACTATTCCGGGTACACCGGGGAGCTGTTTTTT. This translates into CASSEGEDYSGYTGELFF.

The chain joins TRBV7-8 to TRBJ1-1; the match to TRBD1 covers 8 bases. Germline values: CDR1 SGHVS, CDR2 FQNEAQ. J lost 4 bases, V lost 7 bases, and 8 bases had no gene match. The CDR3 sequence is 14 residues long. DNA of the CDR3: TGTGCCAGCACCATCGGACAGGGAGGCACTGAAGCTTTCTTT. This codes for CASTIGQGGTEAFF.

This clonotype came up many times. J is TRBJ2-3 and V is TRBV7-9; 10 nucleotides align to TRBD2. This CDR3 is built from 15 residues. J lost 4 bases, V lost 4 bases, and 5 bases had no gene match. Germline V lookup: CDR1 SEHNR, CDR2 FQNEAQ (reference sequence). CDR3 DNA: TGTGCCAGCAGCTCGACCGGGACTAGCGCAGATACGCAGTATTTT. It yields the protein CASSSTGTSADTQYF. Full variable domain (rest looked up from reference TRBV7-9 and TRBJ2-3): DTGVSQNPRHKITKRGQNVTFRCDPISEHNRLYWYRQTLGQGPEFLTYFQNEAQLEKSRLLSDRFSAERPKGSFSTLEIQRTEQGDSAMYLCASSSTGTSADTQYFGPGTRLTVL.

This clonotype was picked up many times. This rearrangement joins TRBV7-2 to TRBJ2-3, with D unresolved. Germline CDR1 reads SGHTA; CDR2 reads FQGNSA. This CDR3 is built from 14 residues. The ends were cut back, 0 bases at V and 6 bases at J, with 10 bases in the middle. The chain's CDR3 is CASSLAPRPDTQYF. The CDR3, as DNA: TGTGCCAGCAGCTTAGCTCCACGCCCCGATACGCAGTATTTT.

V is TRBV2 and J is TRBJ2-3, with D tentatively TRBD1 or TRBD2 (5 bases each). This CDR3 comprises 14 residues. The ends were cut back, 6 bases at V and 6 bases at J, with 16 bases in the middle. The germline V gene encodes CDR1 SNHLY and CDR2 FYNNEI. The CDR3 nucleotides are TGTGCCAGCAGGGGACCCAAGGCGGCGGATACGCAGTATTTT. Amino acid sequence: CASRGPKAADTQYF.

There are many counts of this clonotype. The V and J genes are TRBV5-4 and TRBJ2-2, with D tentatively TRBD1 (5 bases). Between the trimmed V and J ends, which lost 2 bases and 4 bases, there was a span of 6 bases. Germline V lookup: CDR1 SGHNT, CDR2 YYREEE (reference sequence). The CDR3 consists of 13 residues. The DNA of the CDR3 is TGTGCCAGCAGCTTCCAGGGCACCGGGGAGCTGTTTTTT. It specifies CASSFQGTGELFF.

This clonotype appeared once. V and J are TRBV20-1 and TRBJ2-3; D remains unclear. The V gene's germline CDR1 is DFQATT and CDR2 SNEGSKA (reference sequence). This CDR3 is 12 amino acids long. The CDR3 DNA sequence: TGCAGCGTACGGTCGCCTTGGGATACGCAGTATTTT. Translating it yields CSVRSPWDTQYF.

This clonotype has just a few counts. A much more abundant neighbour one base away suggests this may be a read error. The chain carries TRBV11-2 and TRBJ1-2, with a tentative D call TRBD1 (5 bases). Germline-derived CDR1 and CDR2 are SGHAT and FQNNGV. V was trimmed by 3 bases and J by 4 bases, leaving 6 bases between them. This CDR3 is built from 12 residues. For the CDR3, the DNA is TGTGCCAGCAGCTTCGACAGCTATGGCTACACCTTC. Translated: CASSFDSYGYTF.